The rows below give T cell receptor beta chains drawn from one sample of a study of blood T cells in healthy people across ages. Each CDR3 protein is one row after TCRdb ran MiXCR on the 5' RACE reads. The profile shows approximately 730,000 distinct CDR3 sequences, about 40% of them singletons. Source material: blood. These receptors all come from a woman in her sixties in good health. Both conserved end residues are part of each CDR3. Each record gives: V gene, clone size, J gene, D gene, CDR3 DNA, CDR3 protein. The D gene is left open where the match is weak. Rows may omit the clone size; those that give it use once, few, many or a size class.

V: TRBV28
size: .
J: TRBJ2-1
D: .
DNA: TGTGCCACCTATCGAGTCCCCGGGAGCTCCTACAATGAGCAGTTCTTC
CDR3: CATYRVPGSSYNEQFF

V: TRBV4-3
size: .
J: TRBJ1-2
D: .
DNA: TGCGCCAGCAGCCAAGATCATTCGTCCGGTCAGTGGGGCTACACCTTC
CDR3: CASSQDHSSGQWGYTF

V: TRBV6-5
size: .
J: TRBJ1-1
D: .
DNA: TGTGCCAGCAGTTACTATACCCAGGGGACTGAAGCTTTCTTT
CDR3: CASSYYTQGTEAFF

V: TRBV30
size: .
J: TRBJ1-1
D: .
DNA: TGTGCCTGGAGACACTTGAACACTGAAGCTTTCTTT
CDR3: CAWRHLNTEAFF

V: TRBV10-3
size: few
J: TRBJ2-7
D: TRBD2
DNA: TGTGCCATCGCGGTTCCAGGGACTAGCGGGACCCTTTCCTACGAGCAGTACTTC
CDR3: CAIAVPGTSGTLSYEQYF

V: TRBV7-2
size: .
J: TRBJ1-4
D: TRBD1
DNA: TGTGCCAGCAGCCCTAGACGACAGGGCGCTAGTGAAAAACTGTTTTTT
CDR3: CASSPRRQGASEKLFF

V: TRBV24-1
size: .
J: TRBJ2-2
D: .
DNA: TGTGCCACCAGTGAAACGGGGCTCGGGACCGGGGAGCTGTTTTTT
CDR3: CATSETGLGTGELFF

V: TRBV20-1
size: .
J: TRBJ2-5
D: .
DNA: TGCAGTGCTGACTGGACTGCAAGAGAGACCCAGTACTTC
CDR3: CSADWTARETQYF

V: TRBV7-3
size: .
J: TRBJ2-1
D: .
DNA: TGTGCCAGCAGCTTATCAACCGGGGTCTCTGAGCGGTTCTTC
CDR3: CASSLSTGVSERFF

V: TRBV10-3
size: few
J: TRBJ2-1
D: .
DNA: TGTGCCATCAGTGAAGCCGCTGAGCAGTTCTTC
CDR3: CAISEAAEQFF

V: TRBV20-1
size: .
J: TRBJ1-6
D: .
DNA: TGCAGTGCTTCCCGGGACATTGGTAATTCACCCCTCCACTTT
CDR3: CSASRDIGNSPLHF

V: TRBV27
size: few
J: TRBJ1-1
D: .
DNA: TGTGCCAGCAGTTTTTGGAGTGGGAAGGCTGAAGCTTTCTTT
CDR3: CASSFWSGKAEAFF

V: TRBV20-1
size: .
J: TRBJ2-2
D: TRBD1
DNA: TGCAGTGCTGGAAGTGAGGGGGCCGGGACCGGGGAGCTGTTTTTT
CDR3: CSAGSEGAGTGELFF

V: TRBV5-6
size: .
J: TRBJ2-1
D: TRBD2
DNA: TGTGCCAGCAGCTTGGCCCTGGGACTAGCGGGGGGTACCGGCTCCTACAATGAGCAGTTCTTC
CDR3: CASSLALGLAGGTGSYNEQFF

V: TRBV18
size: .
J: TRBJ2-7
D: .
DNA: TGTGCCAGCTCACCTATGGCCACACAACCTTACGAGCAGTACTTC
CDR3: CASSPMATQPYEQYF

V: TRBV12-3/TRBV12-4
size: .
J: TRBJ2-7
D: .
DNA: TGTGCCAGCAGAGGACAGAATACCTGCGAGCAGTACTTC
CDR3: CASRGQNTCEQYF

V: TRBV20-1
size: few
J: TRBJ2-7
D: TRBD1
DNA: TGCAGTGCTAGGAGACAGGGGGACTACGAGCAGTACTTC
CDR3: CSARRQGDYEQYF

V: TRBV7-9
size: many
J: TRBJ2-5
D: TRBD2
DNA: TGTGCCAGCAGTTTAGCGGGGGGGCGAGAGACCCAGTACTTC
CDR3: CASSLAGGRETQYF

V: TRBV3-1
size: .
J: TRBJ1-6
D: .
DNA: TGTGCCAGCAGCCGTGAAGGAACAGGTTCACCCCCCCACTTT
CDR3: CASSREGTGSPPHF

V: TRBV5-1
size: .
J: TRBJ2-7
D: .
DNA: TGCGCCAGCAGCTTTGTAACGGACAACGAGCAGTACTTC
CDR3: CASSFVTDNEQYF

V: TRBV7-2
size: few
J: TRBJ2-1
D: .
DNA: TGTGCCAGCACGGGGCGGGTGGGTGAGCAGTTCTTC
CDR3: CASTGRVGEQFF

V: TRBV18
size: many
J: TRBJ2-1
D: TRBD1
DNA: TGTGCCACCAGACAGGGTCAGCTCGATGAGCAGTTCTTC
CDR3: CATRQGQLDEQFF

V: TRBV9
size: few
J: TRBJ2-7
D: TRBD2
DNA: TGTGCCAGCAGCGGGGGAGGGAACGAGCAGTACTTC
CDR3: CASSGGGNEQYF

V: TRBV9
size: .
J: TRBJ1-2
D: TRBD1
DNA: TGTGCCACTTCCGAGGGGACAGGGGATTTCGACTACACCTTC
CDR3: CATSEGTGDFDYTF

V: TRBV29-1
size: many
J: TRBJ2-5
D: TRBD1
DNA: TGCAGCGTTGAATTTGGGAGAGGGGGCGAGACCCAGTACTTC
CDR3: CSVEFGRGGETQYF

V: TRBV29-1
size: many
J: TRBJ2-1
D: TRBD2
DNA: TGCAGCGTTGTCCTAGCGGGATTTTACAATGAGCAGTTCTTC
CDR3: CSVVLAGFYNEQFF

V: TRBV4-2
size: .
J: TRBJ2-3
D: TRBD2
DNA: TGTGCCAGCAGCCAAGATGTCCTAGCGGGGACTAGCACAGATACGCAGTATTTT
CDR3: CASSQDVLAGTSTDTQYF

V: TRBV29-1
size: .
J: TRBJ2-1
D: .
DNA: TGCAGCGTTGAAGATTTGGGTGACTCCTACAATGAGCAGTTCTTC
CDR3: CSVEDLGDSYNEQFF

V: TRBV29-1
size: once
J: TRBJ1-1
D: .
DNA: TGCAGCGTTGATGTAGTCTTCACTGAAGCTTTCTTT
CDR3: CSVDVVFTEAFF

V: TRBV20-1
size: .
J: TRBJ2-5
D: TRBD2
DNA: TGCAGTGCCGGGACTAGCGGAGAGACCCAGTACTTC
CDR3: CSAGTSGETQYF

V: TRBV6-2/TRBV6-3
size: .
J: TRBJ2-1
D: .
DNA: TGTGCCAGCAGGTGGTCCTACAATGAGCAGTTCTTC
CDR3: CASRWSYNEQFF

V: TRBV5-1
size: .
J: TRBJ1-2
D: .
DNA: TGCGCCAGCGGCTTGGAAACCAAAGGGGGCTACACCTTC
CDR3: CASGLETKGGYTF

V: TRBV9
size: .
J: TRBJ2-6
D: TRBD1
DNA: TGTGCCAGCAGCGTAGGACAGGGTGTATCTGGGGCCAACGTCCTGACTTTC
CDR3: CASSVGQGVSGANVLTF

V: TRBV7-9
size: once
J: TRBJ2-5
D: TRBD1
DNA: TGTGCCAGCGGCTTCGGGACAGGGGGACAAGAGACCCAGTACTTC
CDR3: CASGFGTGGQETQYF

V: TRBV12-3/TRBV12-4
size: many
J: TRBJ2-5
D: .
DNA: TGTGCCAGCAGTACTCCCCGCTGGGAGACCCAGTACTTC
CDR3: CASSTPRWETQYF

V: TRBV6-5
size: .
J: TRBJ2-7
D: .
DNA: TGTGCCAGCAGTCCCACCCCGGACAGCTCCTACGAGCAGTACTTC
CDR3: CASSPTPDSSYEQYF

V: TRBV12-3/TRBV12-4
size: .
J: TRBJ1-4
D: .
DNA: TGTGCCAGCAGGCCGGGGGAGTACGGTGAAAAACTGTTTTTT
CDR3: CASRPGEYGEKLFF

V: TRBV6-2/TRBV6-3
size: few
J: TRBJ1-5
D: .
DNA: TGTGCCAGCAGTTACGATTGGGGAGTAGGCCGCAATCAGCCCCAGCATTTT
CDR3: CASSYDWGVGRNQPQHF

V: TRBV28
size: .
J: TRBJ2-1
D: TRBD2
DNA: TGTGCCAGCAAAGGGTATTCTAGCGGGAGAGGGGCCTACAATGAGCAGTTCTTC
CDR3: CASKGYSSGRGAYNEQFF

V: TRBV4-3
size: once
J: TRBJ1-1
D: TRBD1
DNA: TGCGCCAGCAGCCGAGGAACCGGGACAGGGAACACTGAAGCTTTCTTT
CDR3: CASSRGTGTGNTEAFF

V: TRBV10-3
size: many
J: TRBJ2-5
D: .
DNA: TGTGCCATCAGTGATGGTTACGAGACCCAGTACTTC
CDR3: CAISDGYETQYF

V: TRBV20-1
size: .
J: TRBJ2-5
D: TRBD2
DNA: TGCAGTGCTAGAAAGATAGCGGGGCTGCAAGAGACCCAGTACTTC
CDR3: CSARKIAGLQETQYF

V: TRBV29-1
size: .
J: TRBJ2-1
D: .
DNA: TGCAGCTACCGGGACCCCAAGGTCAATGAGCAGTTCTTC
CDR3: CSYRDPKVNEQFF

V: TRBV6-5
size: few
J: TRBJ2-5
D: .
DNA: TGTGCCAGCACCTTACAGGGTAGCAGAGAGACCCAGTACTTC
CDR3: CASTLQGSRETQYF

V: TRBV4-2
size: .
J: TRBJ2-2
D: TRBD2
DNA: TGTGCCAGCAGCCACGCCGGGACTAGATCCCGGGAGCTGTTTTTT
CDR3: CASSHAGTRSRELFF

V: TRBV7-6
size: .
J: TRBJ2-7
D: .
DNA: TGTGCCAGCAGCTCAGGGCAGCCTTCCTACAATGAGCAGTACTTC
CDR3: CASSSGQPSYNEQYF

V: TRBV14
size: .
J: TRBJ1-1
D: .
DNA: TGTGCCAGCAGCCAACCGACAATCCTCGTTACTGAAGCTTTCTTT
CDR3: CASSQPTILVTEAFF

V: TRBV4-1
size: .
J: TRBJ2-7
D: .
DNA: TGCGCCAGCAGCCAGGGCAACTACGAGCAGTACTTC
CDR3: CASSQGNYEQYF

V: TRBV29-1
size: many
J: TRBJ2-7
D: TRBD2
DNA: TGCAGCACTAGGACTAGCCTGAATTCCTACGAGCAGTACTTC
CDR3: CSTRTSLNSYEQYF

V: TRBV11-2
size: .
J: TRBJ2-7
D: .
DNA: TGTGCCAGCAGCGGAGGGACAGTCAATGAGCAGTACTTC
CDR3: CASSGGTVNEQYF

V: TRBV20-1
size: .
J: TRBJ2-1
D: TRBD2
DNA: TGCAGTGCTAGAGATCCGGGGACTAGTCGGGATGAGCAGTTCTTC
CDR3: CSARDPGTSRDEQFF

V: TRBV10-3
size: .
J: TRBJ2-7
D: .
DNA: TGTGCCATCAGCGGTGGGCACCAGGGGACCTACGAGCAGTACTTC
CDR3: CAISGGHQGTYEQYF

V: TRBV6-5
size: .
J: TRBJ2-7
D: TRBD2
DNA: TGTGCCAGCAGTCACGCAGAGACTAGCTACGGGCAGTACTTC
CDR3: CASSHAETSYGQYF

V: TRBV7-2
size: many
J: TRBJ2-5
D: TRBD2
DNA: TGTGCCAGCAGCTTAGGTGGGGGGGGAAAAGAGACCCAGTACTTC
CDR3: CASSLGGGGKETQYF

V: TRBV3-1
size: .
J: TRBJ1-1
D: .
DNA: TGTGCCAGCAGCCAAGACAGGGGCCCTGAAGCTTTCTTT
CDR3: CASSQDRGPEAFF

V: TRBV20-1
size: .
J: TRBJ2-7
D: TRBD2
DNA: TGCAGTGCGGCGGGACTAGGGAACGAGCAGTACTTC
CDR3: CSAAGLGNEQYF

V: TRBV12-3/TRBV12-4
size: .
J: TRBJ1-2
D: .
DNA: TGTGCCAGCAGTTCCCTCGGGTCCTATGGCTACACCTTC
CDR3: CASSSLGSYGYTF

V: TRBV5-1
size: few
J: TRBJ2-7
D: TRBD2
DNA: TGCGCCAGCAGCTCGGGACTAGCGTCCTACGAGCAGTACTTC
CDR3: CASSSGLASYEQYF

V: TRBV7-2
size: .
J: TRBJ2-7
D: TRBD2
DNA: TGTGCCAGCAGCCCCGCCGGACTAGCGGTCTACGAGCAGTACTTC
CDR3: CASSPAGLAVYEQYF

V: TRBV6-5
size: many
J: TRBJ2-5
D: .
DNA: TGTGCCAGCAGTTCCGACTTAGAGACCCAGTACTTC
CDR3: CASSSDLETQYF